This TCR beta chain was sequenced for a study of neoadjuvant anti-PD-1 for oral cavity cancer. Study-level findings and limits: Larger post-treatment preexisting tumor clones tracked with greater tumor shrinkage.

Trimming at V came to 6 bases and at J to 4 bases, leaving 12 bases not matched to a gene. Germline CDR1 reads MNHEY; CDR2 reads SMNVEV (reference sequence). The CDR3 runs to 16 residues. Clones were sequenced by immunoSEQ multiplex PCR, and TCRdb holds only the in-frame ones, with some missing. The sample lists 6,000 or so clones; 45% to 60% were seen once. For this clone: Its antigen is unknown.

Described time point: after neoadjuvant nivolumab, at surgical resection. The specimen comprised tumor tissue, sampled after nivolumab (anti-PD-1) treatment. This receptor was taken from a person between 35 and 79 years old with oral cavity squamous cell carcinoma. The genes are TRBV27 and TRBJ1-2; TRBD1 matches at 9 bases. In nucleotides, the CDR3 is TGTGCCAGCAGCACCTATCAGGGACAGGGCACCTATGGCTACACCTTC. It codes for CASSTYQGQGTYGYTF.